This section outlines one T cell receptor (beta chain) sequence together with its context. The antigen is unknown. The V and J ends lost 4 bases and 9 bases, in that order; junction bases with no gene match: 8. The CDR3 length is 15 residues. Next came a second PCR, run for 7 to 11 cycles, which used a sample-barcoded 5' primer along with a J-beta primer mix. From each sample, at least 2.5 million paired-end reads containing CDR3 were obtained. From the 5' RACE reads, TCRdb called clonotypes with MiXCR, one entry per CDR3 protein. The repertoire holds about 1.1 million distinct CDR3 sequences, with about two fifths as singletons. This sample was included in a study of blood T cells in healthy people across ages. In the study overall: Template switching retrieved approximately one barcoded beta molecule for each two T cells. Findings and caveats of the study: Older age went with lower TCR beta diversity per million T cells, in a roughly linear way. Compared with aged donors, long-lived donors showed fewer expanded clones, suggesting selection.

This chain links TRBV12-3 or TRBV12-4 with TRBJ2-3, with 12 positions matching TRBD2. The origin of this receptor is a man younger than 35 in good health. Material for sequencing was blood. DNA of the CDR3: TGTGCCAGCAGTTCACTGACTAGCGGGGGTACAACGCAGTATTTT. Residues: CASSSLTSGGTTQYF.